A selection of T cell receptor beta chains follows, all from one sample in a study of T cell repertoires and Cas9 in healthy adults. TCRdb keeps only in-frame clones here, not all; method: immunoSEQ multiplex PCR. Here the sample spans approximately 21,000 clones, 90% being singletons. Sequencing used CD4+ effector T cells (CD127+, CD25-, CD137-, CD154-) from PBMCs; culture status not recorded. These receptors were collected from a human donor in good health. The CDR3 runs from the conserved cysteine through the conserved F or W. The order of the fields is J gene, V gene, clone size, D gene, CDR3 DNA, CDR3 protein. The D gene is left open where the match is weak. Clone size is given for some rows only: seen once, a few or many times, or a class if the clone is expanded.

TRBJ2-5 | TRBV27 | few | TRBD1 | TGTGCCAGCAGTCCCCATCAGACAGGGACGGCCCAGTACTTC | CASSPHQTGTAQYF
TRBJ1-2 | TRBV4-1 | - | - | TGCGCCAGCAGCCATTTCAGGGATAGGCCCCAAAATGGCTACACCTTC | CASSHFRDRPQNGYTF
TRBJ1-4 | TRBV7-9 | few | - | TGTGCCAGCAGCTTAAACGTGCAGGGTAGTAAACTGTTTTTT | CASSLNVQGSKLFF
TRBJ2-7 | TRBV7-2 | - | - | TGTGCCAGCACCCCTCATGGGGGCTCTTTAAACGAGCAGTACTTC | CASTPHGGSLNEQYF
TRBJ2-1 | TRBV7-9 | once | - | TGTGCCAGCAGCTCGCCGCCGGAACGCAATGAGCAGTTCTTC | CASSSPPERNEQFF
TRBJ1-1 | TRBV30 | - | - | TGTGCCTGGAGGAGGGGGGGGACTGAAGCTTTCTTT | CAWRRGGTEAFF
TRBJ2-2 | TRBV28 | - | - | TGTGCCAGCAGTTTATTTGGGGGCTGGGAGGCCGGGGAGCTGTTTTTT | CASSLFGGWEAGELFF
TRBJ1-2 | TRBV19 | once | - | TGTGCCAGTAGTATGACAGACTATGGCTACACCTTC | CASSMTDYGYTF
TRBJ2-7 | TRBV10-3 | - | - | TGTGCCATCAGTGATTCGGGGGCAGGGCGTCTTTACGAGCAGTACTTC | CAISDSGAGRLYEQYF
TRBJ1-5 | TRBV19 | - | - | TGTGCCAGTAGTATAGATATGAACAATCAGCCCCAGCATTTT | CASSIDMNNQPQHF
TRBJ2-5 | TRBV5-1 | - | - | TGCGCCAGCAGCTTTGGGTCAGGTTTACCAGAGACCCAGTACTTC | CASSFGSGLPETQYF
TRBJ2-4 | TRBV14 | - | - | TGTGCCAGCAGCCAGTCCGGAGCCAAAAACATTCAGTACTTC | CASSQSGAKNIQYF
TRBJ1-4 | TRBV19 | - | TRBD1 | TGTGCCAGTAGTATAGGGGGGACAGAGGATCATGAAAAACTGTTTTTT | CASSIGGTEDHEKLFF
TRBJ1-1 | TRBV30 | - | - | TGTGCCTGGAGGGACACATCGAACACTGAAGCTTTCTTT | CAWRDTSNTEAFF
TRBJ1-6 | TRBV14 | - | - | TGTGCCAGCAGCCAGACCTTGGGGGGACTTCATTCACCCCTCCACTTT | CASSQTLGGLHSPLHF
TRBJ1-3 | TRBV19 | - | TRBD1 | TGTGCCAGTAGCACAGACCGGGACAGCGGAAACACCATATATTTT | CASSTDRDSGNTIYF
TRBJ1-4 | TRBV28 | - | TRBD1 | TGTGCCAGTTCCGGGACAGTAAGTGAAAAACTGTTTTTT | CASSGTVSEKLFF
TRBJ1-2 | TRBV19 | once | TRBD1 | TGTGCCAGTAGCAACAGACAGGGAGAAGGCTACACCTTC | CASSNRQGEGYTF
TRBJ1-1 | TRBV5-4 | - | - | TGTGCCAGCAGCAAGGGACTGCTGAACACTGAAGCTTTCTTT | CASSKGLLNTEAFF
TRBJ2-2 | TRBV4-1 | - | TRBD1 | TGCGCCAGCAGCCAAGTGACAGGGGGAAAGACCGGGGAGCTGTTTTTT | CASSQVTGGKTGELFF
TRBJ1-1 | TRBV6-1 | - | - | TGTGCCAGCACTAGCATTACAGTGGACGAAGCTTTCTTT | CASTSITVDEAFF